The 19 T cell receptor beta chains below come from one sample, sequenced in a study of cytomegalovirus exposure and HLA in healthy donors. The data were produced by immunoSEQ multiplex PCR, yet TCRdb's version contains in-frame clones alone and is incomplete. The sample includes approximately 230,000 clones, less than 90% of them seen just once. The specimen sequenced was PBMCs. The source of these receptors is a man younger than 35 in good health and CMV-seropositive.

The rearrangement uses TRBV27 and TRBJ1-3, with D perhaps TRBD1 (5 bases). This CDR3 comprises 15 residues. The V gene's germline CDR1 is MNHEY and CDR2 SMNVEV (reference sequence). V was shortened by 3 bases and J by 2 bases, with 11 bases between the two germline ends. This CDR3 reads CASSFNTGPGNTIYF. CDR3 DNA sequence: TGTGCCAGCAGTTTTAATACAGGACCTGGAAACACCATATATTTT.

The V and J genes are TRBV10-3 and TRBJ1-1, with TRBD1 matching over 9 bases. The junction had 7 bases not matched to a gene; V was cut back by 10 bases and J by 4 bases. Germline CDR1 and CDR2: ENHRY and SYGVKD. This CDR3 has 13 amino acids. CDR3 in DNA: TGTGCCACCAGGGACAGGGAGGGCACTGAAGCTTTCTTT. Protein: CATRDREGTEAFF.

The chain recombines TRBV7-9 with TRBJ2-7; weak D call: TRBD2 (6 bases). Per germline, CDR1 SEHNR and CDR2 FQNEAQ (reference sequence). Trimming shortened V by 5 bases and J by 0 bases, and 14 bases separated the two germline ends. The CDR3 sequence is 15 residues long. This CDR3 reads CASSPRSGYSYEQYF. Written as DNA, the CDR3 is TGTGCCAGCAGCCCGAGAAGCGGGTACTCCTACGAGCAGTACTTC.

The chain combines TRBV6-1 with TRBJ2-7; D may correspond to TRBD1 or TRBD2 (5 bases each). V lost 5 bases and J 1 base, leaving 12 bases between the germline ends. The CDR3 is 14 amino acids. Germline V gene lookup returns CDR1 MNHNS and CDR2 SASEGT. This CDR3 is CASSFSGRSYEQYF. CDR3 in DNA: TGTGCCAGCAGTTTTTCGGGACGGTCCTACGAGCAGTACTTC.

The chain recombines TRBV29-1 with TRBJ1-1; D remains unclear. Trimming took 0 bases from V and 10 from J, leaving 12 bases between them. This CDR3 is 12 amino acids long. The germline V gene has CDR1 SQVTM and CDR2 ANQGSEA. The CDR3 loop is CSVEDYKRAAFF. CDR3 DNA: TGCAGCGTTGAAGATTACAAAAGGGCAGCTTTCTTT. Full variable domain (remainder filled in from reference TRBV29-1 and TRBJ1-1): SAVISQKPSRDICQRGTSLTIQCQVDSQVTMMFWYRQQPGQSLTLIATANQGSEATYESGFVIDKFPISRPNLTFSTLTVSNMSPEDSSIYLCSVEDYKRAAFFGQGTRLTVV.

This sequence joins TRBV5-6 and TRBJ2-7, with 9 positions matching TRBD2. The CDR3 length is 16 residues. CDR1 is SGHDT and CDR2 is YYEEEE in the germline V gene. The J segment lost 7 bases and the V segment lost 0 bases, leaving 11 bases of the junction unmatched. The CDR3 region has the DNA TGTGCCAGCAGCTTGGGGCTAGCGGGAAGGCTGGGAGAGCAGTACTTC. Its translation is CASSLGLAGRLGEQYF.

DNA of the CDR3: TGTGCCAGCAGTGAATTACAGAGGGACTATGGCTACACCTTC. This codes for CASSELQRDYGYTF. The V and J genes are TRBV6-1 and TRBJ1-2; the D is unclear. Trimming shortened V by 2 bases and J by 3 bases, and 10 bases separated the two germline ends. CDR1 is MNHNS, CDR2 SASEGT, per germline. The CDR3 contains 14 residues.

The gene calls are TRBV6-6 and TRBJ2-7, with D unresolved. The CDR3 totals 13 residues. Trimming took off 5 bases at V and 1 base at J, with 9 bases between the two ends. CDR1 and CDR2 from the germline V gene are MNHNY and SVGAGI (reference sequence). CDR3 region: CASSPQRSYEQYF. For the CDR3, the DNA is TGTGCCAGCAGTCCCCAGAGGTCCTACGAGCAGTACTTC.

This sequence joins TRBV5-1 and TRBJ2-1; D is uncertain. The CDR3 consists of 12 residues. The V gene's germline CDR1 is SGHRS and CDR2 YFSETQ. Trimming removed 4 bases from V and 5 bases from J, with 7 bases in between. The CDR3 nucleotides are TGCGCCAGCAGCCTACTGGACAATGAGCAGTTCTTC. Protein product: CASSLLDNEQFF.

J is TRBJ1-2 and V is TRBV6-1; D ambiguous. CDR1 and CDR2 (germline): MNHNS, SASEGT. This CDR3 is 14 amino acids long. V was cut by 6 bases and J by 6 bases, with 17 bases left in between. The CDR3 nucleotides are TGTGCCAGCAGCCCCTCAACGGTGGCCCATGGCTACACCTTC. Translated, it gives CASSPSTVAHGYTF.

The chain carries TRBV19 and TRBJ1-5; 11 positions agree with TRBD1. Trimming cost V 5 bases and J 7 bases; bases outside gene matches: 4. The length of the CDR3 is 14 residues. Germline CDR1 and CDR2: LNHDA and SQIVND (reference sequence). Here the CDR3 reads CASSVGQGVQPQHF. CDR3 nucleotide sequence: TGTGCCAGTAGTGTGGGACAGGGGGTGCAGCCCCAGCATTTT.

In regard to this clone: Other DNA sequences within the sample encode an identical CDR3. This chain uses TRBV6-5 with TRBJ1-1; TRBD1 is a possible D gene (5 bases). The CDR3 has 15 amino acids. Germline CDR1 MNHEY, CDR2 SVGAGI. Trimming took off 0 bases at V and 2 bases at J, with 10 bases between the two ends. The CDR3 DNA follows: TGTGCCAGCAGTTACTCGATTCAGGGTAACACTGAAGCTTTCTTT. It specifies CASSYSIQGNTEAFF.

This chain links TRBV6-6 with TRBJ2-7, with TRBD2 matching 8 bases. The germline V gene encodes CDR1 MNHNY and CDR2 SVGAGI (reference sequence). V lost 4 bases and J lost 6; bases outside the gene matches: 11. This CDR3 is built from 15 residues. CDR3 sequence (DNA): TGTGCCAGCAGTTCGCAGACTAGCGTACCGTCCGAGCAGTACTTC. Amino acids: CASSSQTSVPSEQYF.

V and J are TRBV29-1 and TRBJ2-5; tentative D call: TRBD1 (6 bases). CDR1 is SQVTM, CDR2 ANQGSEA, per germline. The V end lost 7 bases, the J end lost 0 bases, and 15 bases lay between the germline ends. The CDR3 consists of 14 residues. In DNA, the CDR3 is TGCAGCGCCGGTCCACAGGGTTACCAAGAGACCCAGTACTTC. Residues: CSAGPQGYQETQYF.

This sequence joins TRBV27 and TRBJ2-2; 9 bases map to TRBD2. Germline V CDR1 and CDR2: MNHEY, SMNVEV (reference sequence). The CDR3 spans 15 residues. V was clipped by 3 bases and J by 3 bases; unmatched bases: 2. The CDR3 region has the DNA TGTGCCAGCAGTTTGACTAGCGGCGACACCGGGGAGCTGTTTTTT. Translated, it gives CASSLTSGDTGELFF.

This CDR3 is CAHVGAGYTDTQYF. Here the CDR3 DNA reads TGTGCCCATGTTGGAGCGGGCTACACAGATACGCAGTATTTT. This rearrangement joins TRBV7-9 to TRBJ2-3; a weak D match, TRBD2 (6 bases). CDR1 SEHNR and CDR2 FQNEAQ come from the germline V gene (reference sequence). Trimming took off 11 bases at V and 2 bases at J, with 17 bases between the two ends. This CDR3 is 14 amino acids long.

This rearrangement joins TRBV30 to TRBJ1-1, with 8 bases lining up with TRBD1. The V gene end was trimmed by 3 bases and the J gene end by 5 bases; junction bases not matched to a gene: 5. This CDR3 spans 13 amino acids. Germline assignment: CDR1 GTSNPN and CDR2 SVGIG (reference sequence). The CDR3 here is CAWRSGGSTEAFF. The CDR3 bases are TGTGCCTGGAGGTCAGGGGGCTCGACTGAAGCTTTCTTT.

The chain carries TRBV5-1 and TRBJ2-7; D possibly corresponds to TRBD1 (5 bases). The germline V gene encodes CDR1 SGHRS and CDR2 YFSETQ. Deletions cut 0 bases from V and 5 bases from J, with 12 bases between. CDR3 length equals 14 residues. The CDR3 protein is CASSLGPGADEQYF. The CDR3 DNA follows: TGCGCCAGCAGCTTGGGACCTGGGGCAGACGAGCAGTACTTC.

V and J are TRBV28 and TRBJ1-2; TRBD1 aligns across 8 bases. V gave up 2 bases and J gave up 6 bases; unmatched junction bases: 11. The CDR3 is 16 amino acids. The germline gives CDR1 MDHEN, CDR2 SYDVKM. The CDR3 here is CASSLAGGASGNGYTF. CDR3 sequence (DNA): TGTGCCAGCAGTTTAGCAGGGGGCGCTTCCGGGAATGGCTACACCTTC.